This T cell receptor beta chain was sequenced for a study of cytomegalovirus exposure and HLA in healthy donors. Study findings and constraints: Later, an analysis showed that TCR beta chains associated with HLA were more clonally expanded than others that were equally common. A later analysis found common viral pathogens apparently linked to several of the most significant clusters.

The primer mix had 60 Vbeta and 13 Jbeta primers. Original processing methods: Some 11 million of the 75 million to 95 million unique TCR beta chains counted in a later analysis were shared. Generated by immunoSEQ multiplex PCR, the TCRdb table keeps only in-frame clones and is missing some. Clone size and V and J calls were adopted from that table, with D and trimming inferred from the DNA. This sample carries around 67,000 clones, approximately 80% of them seen once, and the ten largest clones take roughly 8.2%. This clone was recorded once. The antigen is not known. Losses at the gene ends were 5 bases for V and 1 base for J; bases not matched to a gene: 2. The V gene's germline CDR1 is MNHNS and CDR2 SASEGT. This CDR3 is 14 amino acids long.

This chain uses TRBV6-1 with TRBJ2-3, with 8 positions matching TRBD1. Material for sequencing was PBMCs. This sequence was found in a man between 18 and 29 years old in good health and CMV-seropositive. This chain's CDR3 is CASSLDRGTDTQYF. The CDR3 DNA follows: TGTGCCAGCAGTCTGGACAGGGGCACAGATACGCAGTATTTT.